The rows below give T cell receptor beta chains drawn from one sample of a study of T cells in Graves' hyperthyroidism and ophthalmopathy. TCRdb reprocessed the multiplex PCR reads via MiXCR and lists one record per CDR3 protein. The profile covers nearly 250,000 distinct CDR3 sequences, with less than 20% appearing a single time and around 30% taken by the ten largest. Sequencing was performed on blood. The receptors derive from a woman in her late teens or twenties with Graves' ophthalmopathy. Both conserved end residues are part of each CDR3. D genes are given only for firm matches. Only part of the rows carry a size: once, few, many, or a class if the clone is expanded.

v_call: TRBV28; j_call: TRBJ2-1; clone_size: many; cdr3_length: 14; d_call: TRBD1; cdr3_nt: TGTGCCAGCAGGGGGTGGACAGGGGACAATGAGCAGTTCTTC; cdr3_aa: CASRGWTGDNEQFF
v_call: TRBV28; j_call: TRBJ2-5; clone_size: many; cdr3_length: 14; d_call: TRBD1; cdr3_nt: TGTGCCAGCAGGTTTCGGGACAGGCAAGAGACCCAGTACTTC; cdr3_aa: CASRFRDRQETQYF
v_call: TRBV13; j_call: TRBJ1-2; clone_size: many; cdr3_length: 18; d_call: -; cdr3_nt: TGTGCCAGCAGCTTAGGCCTCTGGCAGGGTGAAAGGGGCTATGGCTACACCTTC; cdr3_aa: CASSLGLWQGERGYGYTF
v_call: TRBV5-6; j_call: TRBJ2-5; clone_size: few; cdr3_length: 13; d_call: -; cdr3_nt: TGTGCCAGCAGCTTCCGCCTCGGGGAGACCCAGTACTTC; cdr3_aa: CASSFRLGETQYF
v_call: TRBV15; j_call: TRBJ1-5; clone_size: many; cdr3_length: 15; d_call: TRBD1; cdr3_nt: TGTGCCACCAGCCGGGACAGGGGAAAGTTCCAGCCCCAGCATTTT; cdr3_aa: CATSRDRGKFQPQHF
v_call: TRBV6-1; j_call: TRBJ2-7; clone_size: many; cdr3_length: 15; d_call: -; cdr3_nt: TGTGCCAGCCGAACGGGGAGGTCTAGCTCCTACGAGCAGTACTTC; cdr3_aa: CASRTGRSSSYEQYF
v_call: TRBV7-3; j_call: TRBJ1-1; clone_size: many; cdr3_length: 16; d_call: TRBD1; cdr3_nt: TGTGCCAGCAGCTTAGGGGGACAGGGCTATGACACTGAAGCTTTCTTT; cdr3_aa: CASSLGGQGYDTEAFF
v_call: TRBV19; j_call: TRBJ2-2; clone_size: few; cdr3_length: 16; d_call: TRBD1; cdr3_nt: TGTGCCAGTAGTAACACTCCAGGGGGTCACACCGGGGAGCTGTTTTTT; cdr3_aa: CASSNTPGGHTGELFF
v_call: TRBV7-9; j_call: TRBJ1-1; clone_size: many; cdr3_length: 14; d_call: -; cdr3_nt: TGTGCCAGCAGCTCCGGGACATCGATTTCGGAAGCTTTCTTT; cdr3_aa: CASSSGTSISEAFF
v_call: TRBV5-6; j_call: TRBJ2-7; clone_size: many; cdr3_length: 15; d_call: TRBD2; cdr3_nt: TGTGCCAGCAGCTTGGGACTAGCACTTGAGGACGAGCAGTACTTC; cdr3_aa: CASSLGLALEDEQYF
v_call: TRBV20-1; j_call: TRBJ2-5; clone_size: many; cdr3_length: 11; d_call: -; cdr3_nt: TGCAGTCATGGGGGGCGGGAGACCCAGTACTTC; cdr3_aa: CSHGGRETQYF
v_call: TRBV7-8; j_call: TRBJ2-3; clone_size: many; cdr3_length: 16; d_call: -; cdr3_nt: TGTGCCAGCAGCTTCCTCGCTATGGGAGAGACAGATACGCAGTATTTT; cdr3_aa: CASSFLAMGETDTQYF
v_call: TRBV18; j_call: TRBJ1-6; clone_size: -; cdr3_length: 15; d_call: -; cdr3_nt: TGTGCCAGCTCACCATTTAATTTACTCAATTCACCCCTCCACTTT; cdr3_aa: CASSPFNLLNSPLHF
v_call: TRBV18; j_call: TRBJ2-1; clone_size: many; cdr3_length: 14; d_call: -; cdr3_nt: TGTGCCAGCTCACGAACGGGGCCGTCCGATGAGCAGTTCTTC; cdr3_aa: CASSRTGPSDEQFF
v_call: TRBV7-2; j_call: TRBJ2-5; clone_size: many; cdr3_length: 14; d_call: -; cdr3_nt: TGTGCCAGCAGCTTAGAGATGGGACGAGAGACCCAGTACTTC; cdr3_aa: CASSLEMGRETQYF
v_call: TRBV15; j_call: TRBJ2-7; clone_size: -; cdr3_length: 15; d_call: -; cdr3_nt: TGTGCCACCAGCAGAGATCGTTGGAGCTCCTACGAGCAGTACTTC; cdr3_aa: CATSRDRWSSYEQYF
v_call: TRBV7-2; j_call: TRBJ2-5; clone_size: few; cdr3_length: 17; d_call: TRBD2; cdr3_nt: TGTGCCAGCAGCGCACTAGCGGGCGGGGGATTAAAAGAGACCCAGTACTTC; cdr3_aa: CASSALAGGGLKETQYF
v_call: TRBV5-1; j_call: TRBJ1-5; clone_size: many; cdr3_length: 14; d_call: -; cdr3_nt: TGCGCCAGCAGTGTAGACGGAGGCAATCAGCCCCAGCATTTT; cdr3_aa: CASSVDGGNQPQHF
v_call: TRBV2; j_call: TRBJ1-2; clone_size: many; cdr3_length: 12; d_call: -; cdr3_nt: TGTGCCAGCAGTGAACAGGGGAACGGCTACACCTTC; cdr3_aa: CASSEQGNGYTF
v_call: TRBV7-8; j_call: TRBJ2-1; clone_size: once; cdr3_length: 13; d_call: -; cdr3_nt: TGTGCCAGCAGCCCGGCGGGTGTAGGTGAGCAGTTCTTC; cdr3_aa: CASSPAGVGEQFF
v_call: TRBV11-2; j_call: TRBJ1-2; clone_size: many; cdr3_length: 13; d_call: -; cdr3_nt: TGTGCCAGCAGCTTAGATTCAGGGAGAGGCTACACCTTC; cdr3_aa: CASSLDSGRGYTF
v_call: TRBV20-1; j_call: TRBJ2-5; clone_size: -; cdr3_length: 13; d_call: TRBD1; cdr3_nt: TGCGGTGCTCGCACAGGGGACCAAGAGACCCAGTACTTC; cdr3_aa: CGARTGDQETQYF
v_call: TRBV28; j_call: TRBJ2-1; clone_size: -; cdr3_length: 18; d_call: TRBD2; cdr3_nt: TGTGCCAGCAACCCAACGGTGAGGACTAGCGGGGCCTCCAATGAGCAGTTCTTC; cdr3_aa: CASNPTVRTSGASNEQFF
v_call: TRBV3-1; j_call: TRBJ2-2; clone_size: many; cdr3_length: 16; d_call: TRBD2; cdr3_nt: TGTGCCAGCAGCCCAAAGCGGGGGTGGCACACCGGGGAGCTGTTTTTT; cdr3_aa: CASSPKRGWHTGELFF
v_call: TRBV20-1; j_call: TRBJ2-3; clone_size: -; cdr3_length: 17; d_call: TRBD1; cdr3_nt: TGCAGTGCTAGAGAATCCGGCAGGGGGTTGTTCGCAGATACGCAGTATTTT; cdr3_aa: CSARESGRGLFADTQYF
v_call: TRBV28; j_call: TRBJ2-7; clone_size: -; cdr3_length: 16; d_call: -; cdr3_nt: TGTGCCAGCAGTTTACCCTCAATATGGATTGATTACGAGCAGTACTTC; cdr3_aa: CASSLPSIWIDYEQYF
v_call: TRBV7-2; j_call: TRBJ2-7; clone_size: many; cdr3_length: 15; d_call: TRBD2; cdr3_nt: TGTGCCAGCAGGCGTAGCGGGGGCCACATCTACGAGCAGTACTTC; cdr3_aa: CASRRSGGHIYEQYF
v_call: TRBV20-1; j_call: TRBJ2-1; clone_size: -; cdr3_length: 15; d_call: TRBD2; cdr3_nt: TGCAGTGCTAGAACCGGGGCTAGCGGGGCGTATGAGCAGTTCTTC; cdr3_aa: CSARTGASGAYEQFF
v_call: TRBV4-3; j_call: TRBJ2-3; clone_size: few; cdr3_length: 16; d_call: -; cdr3_nt: TGCGCCAGCAGCCAAGACTCGGGACTGGGCACAGATACGCAGTATTTT; cdr3_aa: CASSQDSGLGTDTQYF
v_call: TRBV12-3/TRBV12-4; j_call: TRBJ2-7; clone_size: many; cdr3_length: 12; d_call: -; cdr3_nt: TGTGCCAGCAGTTTTGCAGCCTACGAGCAGTACTTC; cdr3_aa: CASSFAAYEQYF
v_call: TRBV27; j_call: TRBJ2-7; clone_size: many; cdr3_length: 16; d_call: TRBD1; cdr3_nt: TGTGCCAGCAGTGGTCTTATCGGGACAGGAAGACCAAAGCAGTACTTC; cdr3_aa: CASSGLIGTGRPKQYF
v_call: TRBV10-3; j_call: TRBJ2-7; clone_size: many; cdr3_length: 16; d_call: TRBD2; cdr3_nt: TGTGCCATCAGTGAACCGGGGCGGGGGGCCCCCTACGAGCAGTACTTC; cdr3_aa: CAISEPGRGAPYEQYF
v_call: TRBV28; j_call: TRBJ1-5; clone_size: -; cdr3_length: 15; d_call: TRBD1; cdr3_nt: TGTGCCAGCAGTTCGAGTGGGACAGGCTATCAGCCCCAGCATTTT; cdr3_aa: CASSSSGTGYQPQHF
v_call: TRBV11-2; j_call: TRBJ2-1; clone_size: -; cdr3_length: 19; d_call: TRBD2; cdr3_nt: TGTGCCAGCAGCTTAGGGGGCACTAGCGGGGGGGCCGGCATCTATGAGCAGTTCTTC; cdr3_aa: CASSLGGTSGGAGIYEQFF
v_call: TRBV10-3; j_call: TRBJ1-3; clone_size: -; cdr3_length: 15; d_call: -; cdr3_nt: TGTGCCATCAGTGATGGGGGTAACTCTGGAAACACCATATATTTT; cdr3_aa: CAISDGGNSGNTIYF
v_call: TRBV29-1; j_call: TRBJ1-1; clone_size: -; cdr3_length: 12; d_call: -; cdr3_nt: TGCAGCGTTGGAGCCCTGAACACTGAAACTTTCTTT; cdr3_aa: CSVGALNTETFF
v_call: TRBV7-9; j_call: TRBJ2-3; clone_size: many; cdr3_length: 22; d_call: TRBD1; cdr3_nt: TGTGCCAGCAGCTTTCCCCAAAGGGGGGTCCCGGACAGGGGGCAGAGGACAGATACGCAGTATTTT; cdr3_aa: CASSFPQRGVPDRGQRTDTQYF
v_call: TRBV28; j_call: TRBJ2-7; clone_size: many; cdr3_length: 12; d_call: -; cdr3_nt: TGTGCCAGCGTCCCGGGGCGCGGCGAGCAGTACTTC; cdr3_aa: CASVPGRGEQYF
v_call: TRBV15; j_call: TRBJ2-2; clone_size: many; cdr3_length: 16; d_call: -; cdr3_nt: TGTGCCACCAGCAGAATTAATAGCGGGAACACCGGGGAGCTGTTTTTT; cdr3_aa: CATSRINSGNTGELFF
v_call: TRBV5-1; j_call: TRBJ1-6; clone_size: few; cdr3_length: 14; d_call: -; cdr3_nt: TGCGCCAGCAGCTTCGACACATATAATTCACCCCTCCACTTT; cdr3_aa: CASSFDTYNSPLHF
v_call: TRBV20-1; j_call: TRBJ2-7; clone_size: -; cdr3_length: 14; d_call: -; cdr3_nt: TGCAGTGCCCCTGGAGGAGGGCCCTCGAACGAGCAGTACTTC; cdr3_aa: CSAPGGGPSNEQYF
v_call: TRBV20-1; j_call: TRBJ1-2; clone_size: many; cdr3_length: 14; d_call: TRBD1; cdr3_nt: TGCAGTGCTAATTCAGACAGGGCCACCTATGGCTACACCTTC; cdr3_aa: CSANSDRATYGYTF
v_call: TRBV3-2; j_call: TRBJ2-7; clone_size: many; cdr3_length: 14; d_call: -; cdr3_nt: TGTGCCAGCAGGGGGGACAGAGACTCCTACGAGCAGTACTTC; cdr3_aa: CASRGDRDSYEQYF
v_call: TRBV6-1; j_call: TRBJ1-1; clone_size: many; cdr3_length: 14; d_call: -; cdr3_nt: TGTGCCAGCAGAGCTCATGGTGATACGACTGAAGCTTTCTTT; cdr3_aa: CASRAHGDTTEAFF
v_call: TRBV20-1; j_call: TRBJ2-1; clone_size: many; cdr3_length: 15; d_call: TRBD2; cdr3_nt: TGCAGTGCAAGAACCCTAGCGGGGCAACTCCATGAGCAGTTCTTC; cdr3_aa: CSARTLAGQLHEQFF